This T cell receptor beta chain comes out of a study of fetal regulatory T cell absence and autoimmunity. Study-level information: IPEX patients had exocrine pancreas autoimmunity without clinical diabetes.

Notes on the study in general: Compared with cord blood, pancreas showed oligoclonal TCR enrichment, some clones over 95-fold. The oligoclonal enrichment was interpreted as supporting antigen-driven pancreatic autoimmunity before birth in IPEX syndrome.

TCRdb's copy holds only in-frame clones and misses some; the assay was immunoSEQ multiplex PCR. The table includes tens of thousands of clones, about 86% detected once. Regarding this clone: What it binds is not known.

J gave up 7 bases and V 5 bases, and 9 bases lay outside the gene matches. CDR3 length: 15 amino acids. Looked up from germline, CDR1 is SGHVS and CDR2 is FNYEAQ. This chain links TRBV7-6 with TRBJ2-5; 11 bases are a match to TRBD2. The specimen sequenced was cord blood. This TCR came from a newborn boy with IPEX syndrome. The CDR3 loop is CASSATSGVLGTQYF. CDR3 nucleotide sequence: TGTGCCAGCAGCGCGACTAGCGGGGTTCTAGGGACCCAGTACTTC. The variable domain in full, with the rest retrieved from reference TRBV7-6 and TRBJ2-5, is GAGVSQSPRYKVTKRGQDVALRCDPISGHVSLYWYRQALGQGPEFLTYFNYEAQQDKSGLPNDRFSAERPEGSISTLTIQRTEQRDSAMYRCASSATSGVLGTQYFGPGTRLLVL.